This entry is about one T cell receptor (beta chain). The germline CDR1 and CDR2 sequences are MGHDK and SYGVNS. This CDR3 has 17 residues. V shed 4 bases and J 2 bases; nucleotides not matched to a gene: 8. The record originates from a study of cytotoxic CD8 clonotypes in ibrutinib-treated CLL. Whole-study context: The subjects consisted of approximately ten relapsed/refractory and some 15 treatment-naive individuals, with approximately 18 IGHV unmutated.

Target depth was 1 in 200,000 to 1 in 1 million T cells, about 10x per clonotype. Data came from immunoSEQ multiplex PCR; TCRdb stores just in-frame clones and leaves some out. The table includes 130,000 or so clones, 70% to 85% detected once. The chain is built from TRBV25-1 and TRBJ2-3, with TRBD2 identical over 11 bases. This TCR was sampled from a human donor with chronic lymphocytic leukemia. Sequences were derived from PBMCs, sampled after 12 months of ibrutinib treatment. CDR3 DNA sequence: TGTGCCAGCAGTGTGGCGGGACTAGCGGCTCCCACAGATACGCAGTATTTT. Its translation: CASSVAGLAAPTDTQYF.